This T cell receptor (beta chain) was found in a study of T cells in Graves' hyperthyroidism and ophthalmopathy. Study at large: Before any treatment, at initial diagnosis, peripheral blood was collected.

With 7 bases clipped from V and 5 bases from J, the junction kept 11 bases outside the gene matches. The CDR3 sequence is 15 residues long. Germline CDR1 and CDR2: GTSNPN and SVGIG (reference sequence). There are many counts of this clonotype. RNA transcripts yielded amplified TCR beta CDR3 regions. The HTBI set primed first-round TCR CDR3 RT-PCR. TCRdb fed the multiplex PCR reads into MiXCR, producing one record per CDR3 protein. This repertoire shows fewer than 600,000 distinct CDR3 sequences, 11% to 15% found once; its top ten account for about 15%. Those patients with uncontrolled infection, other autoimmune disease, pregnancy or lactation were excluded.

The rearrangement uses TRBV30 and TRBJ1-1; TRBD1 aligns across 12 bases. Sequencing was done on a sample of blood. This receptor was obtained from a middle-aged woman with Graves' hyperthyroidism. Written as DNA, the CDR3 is TGTGCCTTCCAATCGGGACAGGGGGCCTGGACTGAAGCTTTCTTT. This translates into CAFQSGQGAWTEAFF.